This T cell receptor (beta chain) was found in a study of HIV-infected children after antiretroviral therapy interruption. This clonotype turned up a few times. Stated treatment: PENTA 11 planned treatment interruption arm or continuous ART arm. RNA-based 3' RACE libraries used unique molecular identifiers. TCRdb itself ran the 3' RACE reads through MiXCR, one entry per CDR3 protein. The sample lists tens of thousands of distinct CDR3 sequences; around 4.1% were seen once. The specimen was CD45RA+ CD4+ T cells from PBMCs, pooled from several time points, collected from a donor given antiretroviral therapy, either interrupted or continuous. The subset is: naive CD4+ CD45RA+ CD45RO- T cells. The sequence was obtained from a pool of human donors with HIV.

The CDR3 nucleotides are TGCGCCAGCAGCTTCCGCCCTCGAGCGGGGGGCCTCACCACGGAGACCCAGTACTTC. Residues: CASSFRPRAGGLTTETQYF. The chain uses TRBV5-1 and TRBJ2-5; 9 bases align to TRBD2. The CDR3 runs to 19 residues. With 2 bases clipped from V and 5 bases from J, the junction kept 19 bases outside the gene matches. Germline V lookup: CDR1 SGHRS, CDR2 YFSETQ.